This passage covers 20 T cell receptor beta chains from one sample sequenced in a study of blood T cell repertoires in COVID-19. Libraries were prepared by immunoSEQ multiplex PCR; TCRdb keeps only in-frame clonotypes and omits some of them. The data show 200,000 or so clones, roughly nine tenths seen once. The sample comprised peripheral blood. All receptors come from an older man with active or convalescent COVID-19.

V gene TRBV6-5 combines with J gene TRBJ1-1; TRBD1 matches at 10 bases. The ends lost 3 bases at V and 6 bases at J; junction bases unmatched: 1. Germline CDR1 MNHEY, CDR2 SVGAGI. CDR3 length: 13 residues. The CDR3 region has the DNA TGTGCCAGCAGTTATGGACAGGGGGCTGAAGCTTTCTTT. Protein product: CASSYGQGAEAFF.

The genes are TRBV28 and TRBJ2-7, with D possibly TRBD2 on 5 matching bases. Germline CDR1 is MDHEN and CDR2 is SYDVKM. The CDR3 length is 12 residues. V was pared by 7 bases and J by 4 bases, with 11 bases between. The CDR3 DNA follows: TGTGCCAGCATAGGACTCAATTACGAGCAGTACTTC. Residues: CASIGLNYEQYF.

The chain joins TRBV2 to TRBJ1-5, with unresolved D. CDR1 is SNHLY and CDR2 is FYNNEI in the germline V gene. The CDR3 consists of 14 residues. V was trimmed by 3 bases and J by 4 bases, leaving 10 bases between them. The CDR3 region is CASSDAQINQPQHF. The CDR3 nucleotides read TGTGCCAGCAGTGACGCACAGATTAATCAGCCCCAGCATTTT. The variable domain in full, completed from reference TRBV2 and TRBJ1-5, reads EPEVTQTPSHQVTQMGQEVILRCVPISNHLYFYWYRQILGQKVEFLVSFYNNEISEKSEIFDDQFSVERPDGSNFTLKIRSTKLEDSAMYFCASSDAQINQPQHFGDGTRLSIL.

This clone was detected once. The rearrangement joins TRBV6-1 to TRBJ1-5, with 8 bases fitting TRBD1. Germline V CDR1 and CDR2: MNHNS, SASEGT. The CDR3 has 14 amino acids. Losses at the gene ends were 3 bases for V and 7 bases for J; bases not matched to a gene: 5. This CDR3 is CASSEGAGGQPQHF. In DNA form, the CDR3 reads TGTGCCAGCAGTGAGGGGGCAGGGGGCCAGCCCCAGCATTTT.

The CDR3 coding sequence is TGTGCCAGCAGCCCCCGGGACTGGGGGGACGAGCAGTACTTC. Its protein product is CASSPRDWGDEQYF. The gene calls are TRBV9 and TRBJ2-7, with TRBD2 as a possible D gene (6 bases). Trimming removed 4 bases at V and 5 bases at J, with 16 bases between. Germline CDR1 and CDR2: SGDLS and YYNGEE. The CDR3 has 14 residues. Variable domain in full (rest from reference TRBV9 and TRBJ2-7): DSGVTQTPKHLITATGQRVTLRCSPRSGDLSVYWYQQSLDQGLQFLIQYYNGEERAKGNILERFSAQQFPDLHSELNLSSLELGDSALYFCASSPRDWGDEQYFGPGTRLTVT.

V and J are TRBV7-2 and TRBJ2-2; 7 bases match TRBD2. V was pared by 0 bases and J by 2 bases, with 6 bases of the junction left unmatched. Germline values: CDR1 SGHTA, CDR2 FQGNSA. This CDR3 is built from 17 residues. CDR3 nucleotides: TGTGCCAGCAGCTTAGCTCCGGCTAGCGGCAACACCGGGGAGCTGTTTTTT. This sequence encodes CASSLAPASGNTGELFF. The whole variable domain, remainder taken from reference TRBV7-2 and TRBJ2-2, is GAGVSQSPSNKVTEKGKDVELRCDPISGHTALYWYRQSLGQGLEFLIYFQGNSAPDKSGLPSDRFSAERTGGSVSTLTIQRTQQEDSAVYLCASSLAPASGNTGELFFGEGSRLTVL.

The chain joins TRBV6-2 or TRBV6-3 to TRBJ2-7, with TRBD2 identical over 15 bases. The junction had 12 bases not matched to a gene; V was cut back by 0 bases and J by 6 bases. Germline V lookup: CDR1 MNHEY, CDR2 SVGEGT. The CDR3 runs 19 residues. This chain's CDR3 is CASSYSGGLAGGPLGEQYF. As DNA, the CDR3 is TGTGCCAGCAGTTACTCTGGGGGACTAGCGGGAGGTCCCCTCGGCGAGCAGTACTTC.

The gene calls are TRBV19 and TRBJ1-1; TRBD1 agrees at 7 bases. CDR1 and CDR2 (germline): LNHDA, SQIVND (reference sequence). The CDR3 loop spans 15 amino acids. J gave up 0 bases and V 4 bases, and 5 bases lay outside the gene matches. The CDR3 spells CASSTQGQLNTEAFF. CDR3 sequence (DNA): TGTGCCAGTAGTACCCAGGGACAGCTGAACACTGAAGCTTTCTTT.

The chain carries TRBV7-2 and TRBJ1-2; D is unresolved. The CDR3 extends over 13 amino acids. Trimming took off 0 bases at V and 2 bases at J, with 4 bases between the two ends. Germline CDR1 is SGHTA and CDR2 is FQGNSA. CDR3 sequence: CASSLAQNYGYTF. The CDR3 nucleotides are TGTGCCAGCAGCTTAGCACAGAACTATGGCTACACCTTC. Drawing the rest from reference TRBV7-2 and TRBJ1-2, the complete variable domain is GAGVSQSPSNKVTEKGKDVELRCDPISGHTALYWYRQSLGQGLEFLIYFQGNSAPDKSGLPSDRFSAERTGGSVSTLTIQRTQQEDSAVYLCASSLAQNYGYTFGSGTRLTVV.

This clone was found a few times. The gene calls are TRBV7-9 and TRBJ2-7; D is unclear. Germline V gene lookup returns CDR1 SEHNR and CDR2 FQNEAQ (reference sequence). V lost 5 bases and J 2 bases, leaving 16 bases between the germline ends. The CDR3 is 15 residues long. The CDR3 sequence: CASSNGLKLPYEQYF. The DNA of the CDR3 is TGTGCCAGCAGCAATGGGCTTAAACTTCCCTACGAGCAGTACTTC.

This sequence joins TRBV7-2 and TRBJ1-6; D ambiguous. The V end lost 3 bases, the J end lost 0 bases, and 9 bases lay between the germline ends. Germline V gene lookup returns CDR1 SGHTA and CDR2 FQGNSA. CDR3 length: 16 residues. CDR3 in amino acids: CASSFSGSSYNSPLHF. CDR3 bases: TGTGCCAGCAGCTTTAGTGGGAGCTCCTATAATTCACCCCTCCACTTT.

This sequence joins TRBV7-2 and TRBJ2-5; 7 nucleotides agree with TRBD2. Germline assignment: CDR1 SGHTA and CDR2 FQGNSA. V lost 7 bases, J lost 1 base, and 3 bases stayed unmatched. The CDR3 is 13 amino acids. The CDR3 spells CASTRGVQETQYF. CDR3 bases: TGTGCCAGCACCCGGGGGGTCCAAGAGACCCAGTACTTC.

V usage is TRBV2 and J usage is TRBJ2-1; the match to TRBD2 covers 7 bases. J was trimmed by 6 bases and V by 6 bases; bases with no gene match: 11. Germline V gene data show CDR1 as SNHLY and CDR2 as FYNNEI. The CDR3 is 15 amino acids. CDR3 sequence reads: CASSPPAGLTNEQFF. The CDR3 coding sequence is TGTGCCAGCAGCCCCCCAGCGGGGTTAACCAATGAGCAGTTCTTC.

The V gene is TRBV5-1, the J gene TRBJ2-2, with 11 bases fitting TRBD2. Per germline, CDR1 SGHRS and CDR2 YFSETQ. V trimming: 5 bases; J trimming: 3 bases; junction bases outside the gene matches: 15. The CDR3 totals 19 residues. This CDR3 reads CASRNHLAGGPVDTGELFF. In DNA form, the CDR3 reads TGCGCCAGCAGGAACCACTTAGCGGGGGGGCCCGTCGACACCGGGGAGCTGTTTTTT.

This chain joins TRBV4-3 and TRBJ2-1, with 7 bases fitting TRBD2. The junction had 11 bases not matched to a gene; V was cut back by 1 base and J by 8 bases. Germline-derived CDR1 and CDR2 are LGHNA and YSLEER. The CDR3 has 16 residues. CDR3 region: CASSQGDYNEADEQFF. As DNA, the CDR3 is TGCGCCAGCAGCCAAGGGGACTATAACGAAGCGGATGAGCAGTTCTTC.

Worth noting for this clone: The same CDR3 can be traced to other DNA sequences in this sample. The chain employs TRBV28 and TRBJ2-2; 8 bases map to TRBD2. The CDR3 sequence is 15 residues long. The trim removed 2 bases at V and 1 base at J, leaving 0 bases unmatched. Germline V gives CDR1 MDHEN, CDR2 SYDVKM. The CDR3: CASSLAGGNTGELFF. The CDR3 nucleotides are TGTGCCAGCAGTTTAGCGGGAGGGAACACCGGGGAGCTGTTTTTT.

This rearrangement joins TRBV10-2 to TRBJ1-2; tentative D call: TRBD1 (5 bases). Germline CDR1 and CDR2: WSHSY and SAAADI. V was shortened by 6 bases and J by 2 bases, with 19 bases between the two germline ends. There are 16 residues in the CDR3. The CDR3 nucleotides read TGCGCCAGCAGCTCCCCGTCGGGGGGTGCCAACTATGGCTACACCTTC. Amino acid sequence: CASSSPSGGANYGYTF.

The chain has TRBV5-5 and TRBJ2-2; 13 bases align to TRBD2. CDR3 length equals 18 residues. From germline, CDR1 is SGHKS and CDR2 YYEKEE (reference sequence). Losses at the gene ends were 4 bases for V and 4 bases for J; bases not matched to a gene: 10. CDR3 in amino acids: CASSATSGGTLVTGELFF. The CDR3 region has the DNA TGTGCCAGCAGCGCGACTAGCGGGGGGACCCTAGTCACCGGGGAGCTGTTTTTT. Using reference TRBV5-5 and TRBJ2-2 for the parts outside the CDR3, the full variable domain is DAGVTQSPTHLIKTRGQQVTLRCSPISGHKSVSWYQQVLGQGPQFIFQYYEKEERGRGNFPDRFSARQFPNYSSELNVNALLLGDSALYLCASSATSGGTLVTGELFFGEGSRLTVL.

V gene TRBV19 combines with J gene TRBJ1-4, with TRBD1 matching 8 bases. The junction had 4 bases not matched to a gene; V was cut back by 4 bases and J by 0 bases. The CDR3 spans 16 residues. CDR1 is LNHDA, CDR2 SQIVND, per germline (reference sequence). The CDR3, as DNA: TGTGCCAGTAGTAACAGGGGGACAGCAACTAATGAAAAACTGTTTTTT. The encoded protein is CASSNRGTATNEKLFF.

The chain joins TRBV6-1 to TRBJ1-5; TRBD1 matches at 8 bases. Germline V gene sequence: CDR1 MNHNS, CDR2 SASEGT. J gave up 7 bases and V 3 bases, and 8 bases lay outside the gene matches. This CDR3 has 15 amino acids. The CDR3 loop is CASSDNRGGEQPQHF. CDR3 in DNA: TGTGCCAGCAGTGACAACAGGGGGGGTGAGCAGCCCCAGCATTTT.